The 16 T cell receptor beta chains below come from one sample, sequenced in a study of blood T cell repertoires in COVID-19 (TCRdb year 2020). Library preparation was by the immunoSEQ multiplex PCR assay. TCRdb took this table from immuneACCESS and kept in-frame rearrangements with V and J called. Such tables lack part of the clones; where checked against another copy, unresolved V genes explain under half of the gap, and the rest is unexplained. The sample table records some 200,000 clones; 82% of these occur just once. The leading ten clones occupy roughly 5.1% of the sample. Sequencing was carried out using peripheral blood. The receptors were gathered from a woman aged 70-85 years with COVID-19, enrolled during active disease.

This clone has only one observation. The V and J genes are TRBV7-2 and TRBJ1-5; no definite D call. The CDR3 loop spans 14 amino acids. Trimming removed 4 bases at V and 10 bases at J, with 17 bases between. Germline lookup yields CDR1 SGHTA and CDR2 FQGNSA. In DNA, the CDR3 is TGTGCCAGCAGCTACGGTTCCGCACGGAGTCCCCAGCATTTT. This sequence encodes CASSYGSARSPQHF.

J is TRBJ2-3 and V is TRBV5-4; 8 bases map to TRBD2. This CDR3 contains 13 residues. The germline V gene encodes CDR1 SGHNT and CDR2 YYREEE (reference sequence). V lost 5 bases to trimming and J lost 4 bases; unmatched junction nucleotides: 3. CDR3 sequence (DNA): TGTGCCAGCAGTTTAGCGGGGCCAGATACGCAGTATTTT. Translated: CASSLAGPDTQYF.

This clone has only a few counts. The chain carries TRBV6-5 and TRBJ1-1, with a tentative D call TRBD1 (6 bases). The CDR3 sequence is 14 residues long. CDR1 and CDR2 from the germline V gene are MNHEY and SVGAGI. V was pared by 3 bases and J by 7 bases, with 15 bases between. The chain's CDR3 is CASSYIGQRLEAFF. Here the CDR3 DNA reads TGTGCCAGCAGTTATATAGGACAGCGACTTGAAGCTTTCTTT.

The V call is TRBV6-2 or TRBV6-3, the J call TRBJ1-6, with 10 bases matching TRBD1. CDR1 and CDR2 from the germline V gene are MNHEY and SVGEGT. V trimming: 4 bases; J trimming: 7 bases; junction bases outside the gene matches: 1. The CDR3 length is 14 residues. CDR3 in amino acids: CASSWTGGNSPLHF. In DNA form, the CDR3 reads TGTGCCAGCAGTTGGACAGGGGGGAATTCACCCCTCCACTTT.

In DNA form, the CDR3 reads TGTGCCACCAGTGATCTACCGGGACAGGGTAACACCGGGGAGCTGTTTTTT. Translating it yields CATSDLPGQGNTGELFF. The chain has TRBV24-1 and TRBJ2-2; 9 nucleotides agree with TRBD1. The CDR3 runs 17 residues. Germline trimming cut 3 bases from V and 2 bases from J; bases unmatched to any gene: 6. CDR1 and CDR2 (germline): KGHDR, SFDVKD.

Here the CDR3 DNA reads TGTGCCAGCAGCCCACCGCGGGCAGGGGACTACGAGCAGTACTTC. As protein: CASSPPRAGDYEQYF. The rearrangement links TRBV7-2 to TRBJ2-7, with D maybe TRBD1 (6 bases). V lost 5 bases and J lost 3, with 17 bases in between. The CDR3 runs to 15 residues. Germline CDR1 and CDR2: SGHTA and FQGNSA. Full variable domain (rest looked up from reference TRBV7-2 and TRBJ2-7): GAGVSQSPSNKVTEKGKDVELRCDPISGHTALYWYRQSLGQGLEFLIYFQGNSAPDKSGLPSDRFSAERTGGSVSTLTIQRTQQEDSAVYLCASSPPRAGDYEQYFGPGTRLTVT.

V is TRBV14 and J is TRBJ1-1; 9 bases fit TRBD1. V was clipped by 4 bases and J by 0 bases; unmatched bases: 9. CDR3 length: 17 residues. Per germline, CDR1 SGHDN and CDR2 FVKESK. The CDR3 here is CASSRTGAQYLNTEAFF. The CDR3 DNA sequence: TGTGCCAGCAGCCGGACAGGGGCCCAATACTTGAACACTGAAGCTTTCTTT.

In its sample, this clone was seen once. The gene calls are TRBV6-1 and TRBJ2-1, with 9 bases lining up with TRBD1. Trimming removed 4 bases from V and 7 bases from J; junction bases left unmatched: 8. The length of the CDR3 is 15 residues. Germline V gene lookup returns CDR1 MNHNS and CDR2 SASEGT. CDR3 bases: TGTGCCAGCAGTGTACAGGGGGCCTTTATGAATGAGCAGTTCTTC. It codes for CASSVQGAFMNEQFF.

This clone was detected once. The rearrangement links TRBV5-6 to TRBJ2-7; maybe TRBD1 (6 bases). Between the trimmed V and J ends, which lost 0 bases and 3 bases, there was a span of 7 bases. The CDR3 runs to 13 residues. Germline lookup yields CDR1 SGHDT and CDR2 YYEEEE. This CDR3 reads CASSLGQVYEQYF. The CDR3 nucleotides are TGTGCCAGCAGCTTGGGACAGGTCTACGAGCAGTACTTC.

This sequence joins TRBV2 and TRBJ2-2, with 10 nucleotides matching TRBD2. The CDR3 contains 15 residues. Germline CDR1 and CDR2: SNHLY and FYNNEI. The V segment lost 6 bases and the J segment 5 bases; nucleotides outside the gene matches: 6. The CDR3 loop reads CASRLGTSETGELFF. In DNA form, the CDR3 reads TGTGCCAGCAGGTTAGGGACTAGCGAGACCGGGGAGCTGTTTTTT.

This chain connects TRBV30 to TRBJ2-7; the D gene is possibly TRBD1 (6 bases). Germline CDR1 and CDR2: GTSNPN and SVGIG (reference sequence). Between the trimmed V and J ends, which lost 7 bases and 4 bases, there was a span of 11 bases. The length of the CDR3 is 11 residues. CDR3 region: CASGDGYEQYF. CDR3 nucleotides: TGTGCCTCAGGGGACGGATACGAGCAGTACTTC.

The rearrangement links TRBV10-3 to TRBJ2-2; 8 bases match TRBD1. The CDR3 totals 15 residues. Germline V gene sequence: CDR1 ENHRY, CDR2 SYGVKD. J gave up 8 bases and V 0 bases, and 5 bases lay outside the gene matches. The DNA of the CDR3 is TGTGCCATCAGTGAGTCGAACAGGGGGTCTGGGGAGCTGTTTTTT. Translating it yields CAISESNRGSGELFF.

The V gene is TRBV14, the J gene TRBJ2-7, with 8 bases aligning to TRBD2. Germline V gene lookup returns CDR1 SGHDN and CDR2 FVKESK. This CDR3 region has 15 residues. Trimming took 1 base from V and 5 from J; bases not matched to a gene: 7. The chain's CDR3 is CASSQGGGGKHEQYF. The CDR3 DNA reads TGTGCCAGCAGCCAAGGAGGCGGGGGGAAGCACGAGCAGTACTTC.

The CDR3 is CASSVRGQGAGDTQYF. CDR3 in DNA: TGTGCCAGCAGTGTCCGGGGACAGGGGGCGGGAGATACGCAGTATTTT. The chain employs TRBV27 and TRBJ2-3, with 12 bases lining up with TRBD1. The CDR3 loop spans 16 amino acids. Trimming removed 5 bases from V and 5 bases from J; junction bases left unmatched: 8. Germline-derived CDR1 and CDR2 are MNHEY and SMNVEV (reference sequence).

The chain is built from TRBV19 and TRBJ1-5; TRBD1 agrees at 8 bases. The J segment lost 2 bases and the V segment lost 2 bases, leaving 5 bases of the junction unmatched. The germline gives CDR1 LNHDA, CDR2 SQIVND (reference sequence). This CDR3 region has 16 residues. The DNA of the CDR3 is TGTGCCAGTAGTATAAATTGGGGACAGGGCAATCAGCCCCAGCATTTT. Its translation: CASSINWGQGNQPQHF.

The CDR3 DNA reads as TGCGCCAGCAGCCAAGACCTTCTACGGAGTAGTGAGCAGTTCTTC. Amino acids: CASSQDLLRSSEQFF. The V gene is TRBV4-3, the J gene TRBJ2-1; D gene uncertain. Trimming removed 0 bases from V and 9 bases from J, with 15 bases in between. The CDR3 has 15 residues. Germline V lookup: CDR1 LGHNA, CDR2 YSLEER.